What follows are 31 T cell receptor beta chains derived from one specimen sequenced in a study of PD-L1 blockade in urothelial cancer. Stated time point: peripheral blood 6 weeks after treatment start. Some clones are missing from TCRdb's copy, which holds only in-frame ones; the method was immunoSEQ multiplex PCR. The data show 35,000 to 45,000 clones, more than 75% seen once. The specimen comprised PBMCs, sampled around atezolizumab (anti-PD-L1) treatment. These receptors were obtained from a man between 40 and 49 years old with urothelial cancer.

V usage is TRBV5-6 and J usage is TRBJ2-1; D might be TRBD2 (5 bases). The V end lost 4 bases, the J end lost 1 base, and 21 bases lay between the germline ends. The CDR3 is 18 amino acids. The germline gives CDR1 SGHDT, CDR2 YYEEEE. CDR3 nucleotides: TGTGCCAGCAGCCGCGATGGGCTAGCTACCAGGTCCTACAATGAGCAGTTCTTC. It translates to CASSRDGLATRSYNEQFF.

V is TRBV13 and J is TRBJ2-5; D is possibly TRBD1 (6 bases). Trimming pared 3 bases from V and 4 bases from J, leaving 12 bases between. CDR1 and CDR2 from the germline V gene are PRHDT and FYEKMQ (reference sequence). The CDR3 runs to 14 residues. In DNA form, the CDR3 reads TGTGCCAGCAGCTTTTGGACAGAGGGAGAGACCCAGTACTTC. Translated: CASSFWTEGETQYF.

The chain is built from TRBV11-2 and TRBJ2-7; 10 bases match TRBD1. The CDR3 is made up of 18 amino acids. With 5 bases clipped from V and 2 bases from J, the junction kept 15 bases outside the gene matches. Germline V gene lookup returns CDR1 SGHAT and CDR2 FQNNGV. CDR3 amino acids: CASSPLNRDRGSPYEQYF. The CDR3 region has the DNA TGTGCCAGCAGCCCACTGAACCGGGACAGGGGATCCCCCTACGAGCAGTACTTC.

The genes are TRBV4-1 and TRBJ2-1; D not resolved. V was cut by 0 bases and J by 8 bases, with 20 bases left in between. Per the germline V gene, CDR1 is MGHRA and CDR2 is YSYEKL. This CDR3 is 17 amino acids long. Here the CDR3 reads CASSQEVSAAPSDEQFF. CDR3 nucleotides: TGCGCCAGCAGCCAAGAGGTTTCCGCGGCGCCGTCGGATGAGCAGTTCTTC.

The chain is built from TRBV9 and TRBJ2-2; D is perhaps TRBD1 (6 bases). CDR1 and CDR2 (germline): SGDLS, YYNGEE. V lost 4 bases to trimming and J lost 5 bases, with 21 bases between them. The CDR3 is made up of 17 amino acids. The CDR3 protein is CASSTRAGTRHTGELFF. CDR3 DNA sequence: TGTGCCAGCAGCACTCGGGCCGGGACAAGACATACCGGGGAGCTGTTTTTT.

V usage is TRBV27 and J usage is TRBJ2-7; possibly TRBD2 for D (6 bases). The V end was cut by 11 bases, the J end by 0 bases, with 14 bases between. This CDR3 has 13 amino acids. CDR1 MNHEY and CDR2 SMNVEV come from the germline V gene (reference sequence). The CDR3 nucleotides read TGTGCCGCGGGGAAGGCAAGCTCCTACGAGCAGTACTTC. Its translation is CAAGKASSYEQYF.

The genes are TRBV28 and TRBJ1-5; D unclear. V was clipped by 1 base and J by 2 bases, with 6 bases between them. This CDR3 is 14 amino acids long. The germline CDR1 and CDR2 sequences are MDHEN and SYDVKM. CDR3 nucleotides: TGTGCCAGCAGTTTATCCCAGGGCAATCAGCCCCAGCATTTT. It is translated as CASSLSQGNQPQHF.

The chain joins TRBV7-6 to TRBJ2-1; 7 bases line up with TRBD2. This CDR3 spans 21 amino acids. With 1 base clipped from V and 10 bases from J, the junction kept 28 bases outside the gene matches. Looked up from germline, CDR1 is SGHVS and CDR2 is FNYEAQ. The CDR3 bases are TGTGCCAGCAGCTTAGGTATAGGGGCGAGCGGGATCCCCGCTACCTCAGGCGAGCAGTTCTTC. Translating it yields CASSLGIGASGIPATSGEQFF.

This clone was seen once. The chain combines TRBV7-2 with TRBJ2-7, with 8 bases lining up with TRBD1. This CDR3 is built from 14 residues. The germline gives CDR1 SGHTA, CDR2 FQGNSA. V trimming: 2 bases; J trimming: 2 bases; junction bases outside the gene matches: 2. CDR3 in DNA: TGTGCCAGCAGCTTAAACAGGGGGACCTACGAGCAGTACTTC. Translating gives CASSLNRGTYEQYF. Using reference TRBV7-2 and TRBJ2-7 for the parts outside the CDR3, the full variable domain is GAGVSQSPSNKVTEKGKDVELRCDPISGHTALYWYRQSLGQGLEFLIYFQGNSAPDKSGLPSDRFSAERTGGSVSTLTIQRTQQEDSAVYLCASSLNRGTYEQYFGPGTRLTVT.

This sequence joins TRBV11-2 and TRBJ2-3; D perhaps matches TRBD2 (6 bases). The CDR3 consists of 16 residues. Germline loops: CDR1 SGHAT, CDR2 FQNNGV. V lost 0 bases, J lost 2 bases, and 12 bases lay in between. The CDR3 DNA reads TGTGCCAGCAGCTTAGATGGCGCGGGATACACAGATACGCAGTATTTT. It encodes CASSLDGAGYTDTQYF.

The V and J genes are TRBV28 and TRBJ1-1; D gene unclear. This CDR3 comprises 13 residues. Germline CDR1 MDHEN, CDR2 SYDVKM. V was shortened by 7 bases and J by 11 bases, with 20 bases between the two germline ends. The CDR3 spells CASTLGNWGEAFF. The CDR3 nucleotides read TGTGCCAGCACCCTCGGGAATTGGGGAGAGGCTTTCTTT. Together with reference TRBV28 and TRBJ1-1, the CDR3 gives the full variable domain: DVKVTQSSRYLVKRTGEKVFLECVQDMDHENMFWYRQDPGLGLRLIYFSYDVKMKEKGDIPEGYSVSREKKERFSLILESASTNQTSMYLCASTLGNWGEAFFGQGTRLTVV.

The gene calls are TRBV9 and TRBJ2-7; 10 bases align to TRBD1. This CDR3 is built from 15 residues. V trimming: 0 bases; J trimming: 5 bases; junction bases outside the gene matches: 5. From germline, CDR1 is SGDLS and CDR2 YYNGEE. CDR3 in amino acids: CASSVGDRGGDEQYF. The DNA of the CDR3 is TGTGCCAGCAGCGTAGGGGACAGGGGCGGAGACGAGCAGTACTTC.

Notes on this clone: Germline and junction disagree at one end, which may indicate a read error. The CDR3 DNA reads as TGTGCAAGCAAGGGCGGGACCTCCTACGAGCAGTACTTC. Protein: CASKGGTSYEQYF. The V gene is TRBV28, the J gene TRBJ2-7; D possibly corresponds to TRBD2 (6 bases). The CDR3 runs to 13 residues. Looked up from germline, CDR1 is MDHEN and CDR2 is SYDVKM.

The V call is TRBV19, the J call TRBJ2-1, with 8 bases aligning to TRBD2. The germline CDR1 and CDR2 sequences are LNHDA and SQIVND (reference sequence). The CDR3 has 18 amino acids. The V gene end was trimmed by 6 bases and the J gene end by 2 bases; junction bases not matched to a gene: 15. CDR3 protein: CASSQLSPLAEAYNEQFF. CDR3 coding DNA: TGTGCCAGTAGCCAACTTAGCCCACTAGCGGAAGCCTACAATGAGCAGTTCTTC. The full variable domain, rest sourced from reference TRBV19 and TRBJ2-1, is DGGITQSPKYLFRKEGQNVTLSCEQNLNHDAMYWYRQDPGQGLRLIYYSQIVNDFQKGDIAEGYSVSREKKESFPLTVTSAQKNPTAFYLCASSQLSPLAEAYNEQFFGPGTRLTVL.

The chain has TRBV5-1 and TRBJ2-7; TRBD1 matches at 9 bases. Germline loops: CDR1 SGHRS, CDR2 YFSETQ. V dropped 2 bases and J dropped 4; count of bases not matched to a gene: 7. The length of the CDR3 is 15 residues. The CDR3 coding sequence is TGCGCCAGCAGCTTTGGACAGGGGAGAGGATACGAGCAGTACTTC. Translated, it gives CASSFGQGRGYEQYF.

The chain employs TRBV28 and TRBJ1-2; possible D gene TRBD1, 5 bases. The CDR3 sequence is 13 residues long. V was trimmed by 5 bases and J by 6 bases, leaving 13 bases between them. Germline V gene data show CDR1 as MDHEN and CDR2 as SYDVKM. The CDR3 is CASSRRQINGYTF. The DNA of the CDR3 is TGTGCCAGCAGTCGAAGACAGATCAATGGCTACACCTTC.

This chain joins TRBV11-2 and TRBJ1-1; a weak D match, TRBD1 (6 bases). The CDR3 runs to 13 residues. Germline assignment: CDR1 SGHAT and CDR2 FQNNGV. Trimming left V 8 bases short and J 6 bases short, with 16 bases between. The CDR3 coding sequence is TGTGCCAGCTGGGGGGGCCCAAGGGCTGAAGCTTTCTTT. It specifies CASWGGPRAEAFF.

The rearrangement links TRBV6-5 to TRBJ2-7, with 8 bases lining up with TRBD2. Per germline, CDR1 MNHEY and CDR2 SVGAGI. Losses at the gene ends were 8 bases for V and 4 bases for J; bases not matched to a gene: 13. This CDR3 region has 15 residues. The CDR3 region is CASATGGTRGYEQYF. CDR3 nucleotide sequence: TGTGCCAGCGCTACGGGGGGGACTAGAGGATACGAGCAGTACTTC.

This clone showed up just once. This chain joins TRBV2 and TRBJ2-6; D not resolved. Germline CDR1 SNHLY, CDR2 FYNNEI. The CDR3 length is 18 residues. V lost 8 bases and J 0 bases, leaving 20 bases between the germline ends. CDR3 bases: TGTGCCAGCTTACCCTCTCCAGCGCTTCCCTCTGGGGCCAACGTCCTGACTTTC. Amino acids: CASLPSPALPSGANVLTF.

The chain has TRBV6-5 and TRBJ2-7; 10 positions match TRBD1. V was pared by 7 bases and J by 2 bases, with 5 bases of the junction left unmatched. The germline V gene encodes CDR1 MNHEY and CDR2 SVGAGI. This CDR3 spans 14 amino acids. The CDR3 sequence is CASTRGQGTYEQYF. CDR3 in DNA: TGTGCCAGCACCCGGGGACAGGGGACCTACGAGCAGTACTTC.

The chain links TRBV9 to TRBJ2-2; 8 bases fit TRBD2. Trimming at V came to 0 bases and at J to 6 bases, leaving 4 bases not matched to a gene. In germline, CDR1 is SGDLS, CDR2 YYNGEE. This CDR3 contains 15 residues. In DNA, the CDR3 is TGTGCCAGCAGCGTAGCGGGAGGGCCAGCCGGGGAGCTGTTTTTT. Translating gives CASSVAGGPAGELFF.

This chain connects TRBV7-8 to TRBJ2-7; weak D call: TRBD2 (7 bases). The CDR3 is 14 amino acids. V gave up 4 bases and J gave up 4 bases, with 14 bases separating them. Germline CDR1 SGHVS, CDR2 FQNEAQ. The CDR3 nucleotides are TGTGCCAGCAGCTCCGGGGGCGGGAGTTACGAGCAGTACTTC. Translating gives CASSSGGGSYEQYF.

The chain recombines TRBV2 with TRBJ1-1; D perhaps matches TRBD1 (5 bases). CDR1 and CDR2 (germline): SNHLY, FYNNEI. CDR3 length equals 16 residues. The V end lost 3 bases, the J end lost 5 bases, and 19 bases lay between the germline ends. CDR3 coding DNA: TGTGCCAGCAGTGATTTACAGGTCGTGGGGGGGACTGAAGCTTTCTTT. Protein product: CASSDLQVVGGTEAFF.

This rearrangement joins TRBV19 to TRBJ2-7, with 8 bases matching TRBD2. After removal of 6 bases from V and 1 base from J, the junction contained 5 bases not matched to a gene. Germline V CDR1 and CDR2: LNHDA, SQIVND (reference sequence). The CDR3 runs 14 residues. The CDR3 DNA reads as TGTGCCAGTAGCCGGGAGGGAGTTTCCTACGAGCAGTACTTC. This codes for CASSREGVSYEQYF.

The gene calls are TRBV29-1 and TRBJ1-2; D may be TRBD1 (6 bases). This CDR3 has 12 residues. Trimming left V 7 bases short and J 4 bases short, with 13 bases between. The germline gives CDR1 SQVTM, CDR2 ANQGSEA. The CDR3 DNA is TGCAGCGCCGGACAGATCTTCTATGGCTACACCTTC. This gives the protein CSAGQIFYGYTF.

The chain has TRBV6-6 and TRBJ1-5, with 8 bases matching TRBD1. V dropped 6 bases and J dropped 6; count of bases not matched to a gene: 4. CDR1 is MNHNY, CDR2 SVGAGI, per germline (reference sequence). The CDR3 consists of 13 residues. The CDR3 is CASRGQEAQPQHF. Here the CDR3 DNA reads TGTGCCAGCAGGGGACAGGAGGCTCAGCCCCAGCATTTT.

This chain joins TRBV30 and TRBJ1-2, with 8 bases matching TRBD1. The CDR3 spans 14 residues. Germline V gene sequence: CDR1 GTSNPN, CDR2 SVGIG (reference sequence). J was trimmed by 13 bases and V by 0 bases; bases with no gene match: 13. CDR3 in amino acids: CAWSVGQVRSLLTF. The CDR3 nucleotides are TGTGCCTGGAGTGTGGGACAGGTACGAAGTTTGCTCACCTTC.

In nucleotides, the CDR3 is TGTGCCAGCAGTCCAGACAGGGGACGAGCTAACTATGGCTACACCTTC. Translating gives CASSPDRGRANYGYTF. The V gene is TRBV6-6, the J gene TRBJ1-2; 8 bases fit TRBD1. V was clipped by 5 bases and J by 0 bases; unmatched bases: 8. The germline gives CDR1 MNHNY, CDR2 SVGAGI (reference sequence). There are 16 residues in the CDR3.

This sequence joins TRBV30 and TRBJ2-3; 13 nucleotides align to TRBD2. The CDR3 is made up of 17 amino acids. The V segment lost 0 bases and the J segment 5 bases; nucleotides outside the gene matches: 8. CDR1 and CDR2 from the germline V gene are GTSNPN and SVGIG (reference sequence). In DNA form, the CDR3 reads TGTGCCTGGAGTGTACAGACTAGCGGGAGGAGAGTAGATACGCAGTATTTT. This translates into CAWSVQTSGRRVDTQYF.

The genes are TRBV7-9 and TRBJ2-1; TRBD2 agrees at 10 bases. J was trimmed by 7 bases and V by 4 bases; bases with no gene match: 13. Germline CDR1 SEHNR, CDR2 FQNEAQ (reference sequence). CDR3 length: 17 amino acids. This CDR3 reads CASSSNKAGGPRNEQFF. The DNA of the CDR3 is TGTGCCAGCAGCTCCAACAAAGCGGGAGGGCCGCGGAATGAGCAGTTCTTC.

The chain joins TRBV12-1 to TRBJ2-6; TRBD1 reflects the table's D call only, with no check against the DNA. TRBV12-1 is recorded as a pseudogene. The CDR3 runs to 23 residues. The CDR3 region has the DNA TGTGCCAGCAGCCAGAGGCTTTGGATGTCGATGGACAGTTCCATAAGGGGGGCCAACGTCCTGACTTTC. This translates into CASSQRLWMSMDSSIRGANVLTF.